This entry describes one TCR beta chain. The multiple sclerosis controls were treatment-naive patients with relapsing-remitting disease that was stable or active. The sample comes from a study of CD8 T cells in Susac syndrome. With random hexamers, roughly 0.45 to 1 ug RNA was reverse transcribed. TCRdb processed the immunoSEQ multiplex PCR reads anew with MiXCR; each CDR3 protein has one entry. The table shows 190,000 or so distinct CDR3 sequences, with around 95% occurring only once. V gave up 3 bases and J gave up 9 bases, with 12 bases separating them. The CDR3 is 14 amino acids. Germline loops: CDR1 SGHTA, CDR2 FQGNSA.

The specimen sequenced was CD4+ T cells from PBMCs. The sequence was collected from a human donor with multiple sclerosis. The chain recombines TRBV7-2 with TRBJ1-6; D is possibly TRBD1 (5 bases). In DNA form, the CDR3 reads TGTGCCAGCAGCTTTCGGGGAGGGACTTCACCCCTCCACTTT. Translating it yields CASSFRGGTSPLHF.